This T cell receptor (beta chain) was identified in a study of high-grade serous ovarian cancer treatment subgroups. Germline V lookup: CDR1 MNHEY, CDR2 SVGAGI. The CDR3 has 15 residues. Trimming left V 0 bases short and J 0 bases short, with 6 bases between. This table comes from immunoSEQ multiplex PCR, and its TCRdb copy is limited to in-frame clones, with some not included. The sample lists about 7,600 clones, 65% to 85% occurring once. Tumor samples were taken before definitive surgery or chemotherapy. The rearrangement joins TRBV6-5 to TRBJ1-5, with D unclear. This sequence originates from a human donor with high-grade serous ovarian cancer. The sample consisted of tumor tissue. The CDR3 sequence: CASSYSWGSNQPQHF. CDR3 bases: TGTGCCAGCAGTTACTCGTGGGGTAGCAATCAGCCCCAGCATTTT.